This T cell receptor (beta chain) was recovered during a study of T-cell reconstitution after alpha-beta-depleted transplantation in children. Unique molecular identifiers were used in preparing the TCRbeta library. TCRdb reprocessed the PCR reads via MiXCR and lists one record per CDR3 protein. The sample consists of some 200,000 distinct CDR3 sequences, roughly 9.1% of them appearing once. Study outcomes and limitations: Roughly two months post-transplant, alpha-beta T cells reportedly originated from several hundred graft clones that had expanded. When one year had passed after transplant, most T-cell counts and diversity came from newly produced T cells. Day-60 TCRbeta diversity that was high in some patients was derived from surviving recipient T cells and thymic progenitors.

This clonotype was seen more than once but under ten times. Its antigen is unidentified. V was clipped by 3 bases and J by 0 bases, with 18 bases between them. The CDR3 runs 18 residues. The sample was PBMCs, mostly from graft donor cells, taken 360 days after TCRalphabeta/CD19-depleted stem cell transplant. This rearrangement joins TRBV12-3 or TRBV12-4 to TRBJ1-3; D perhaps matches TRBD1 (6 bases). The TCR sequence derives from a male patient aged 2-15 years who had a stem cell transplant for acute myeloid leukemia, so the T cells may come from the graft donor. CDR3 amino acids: CASSLGIGQQHSGNTIYF. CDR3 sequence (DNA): TGTGCCAGCAGTTTGGGAATTGGACAGCAACACTCTGGAAACACCATATATTTT.